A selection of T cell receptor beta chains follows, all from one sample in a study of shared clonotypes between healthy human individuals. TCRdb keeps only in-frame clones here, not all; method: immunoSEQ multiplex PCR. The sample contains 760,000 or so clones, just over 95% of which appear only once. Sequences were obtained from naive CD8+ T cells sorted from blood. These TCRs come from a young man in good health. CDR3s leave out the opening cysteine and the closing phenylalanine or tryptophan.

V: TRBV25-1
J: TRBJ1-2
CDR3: ASSESTGRYGYT

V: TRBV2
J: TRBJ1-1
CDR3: ASNSRPMGTEAF

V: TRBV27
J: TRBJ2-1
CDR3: ASSPKVIQASNEQF

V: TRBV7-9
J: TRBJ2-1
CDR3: ASSPGTTSSYNEQF

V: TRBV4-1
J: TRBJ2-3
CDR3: ASSQPRAGSTDTQY

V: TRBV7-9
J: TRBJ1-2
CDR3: ASSLVGTAYGYT

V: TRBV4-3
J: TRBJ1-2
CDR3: ASSPSAGNYGYT

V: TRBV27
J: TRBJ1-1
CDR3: ASSLSGSSNTEAF

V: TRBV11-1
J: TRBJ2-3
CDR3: EGVQVLSTDTQY

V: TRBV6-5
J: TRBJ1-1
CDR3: ASSGDRNTEAF

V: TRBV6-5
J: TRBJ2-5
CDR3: ASSYLTGEQETQY

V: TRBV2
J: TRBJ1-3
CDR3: ASSEVGYKNTIY

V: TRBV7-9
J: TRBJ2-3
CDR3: ASSSRLWGQEVDTQY

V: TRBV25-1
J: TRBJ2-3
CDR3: ASRGASTDTQY

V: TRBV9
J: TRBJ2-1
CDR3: ASSVALAEYNEQF

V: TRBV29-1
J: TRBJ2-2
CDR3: SVEDHGGVGELF

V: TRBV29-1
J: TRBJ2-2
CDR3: SVVVQGLAGELF

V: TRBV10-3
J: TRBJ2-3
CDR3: AIRGTSGSTDTQY

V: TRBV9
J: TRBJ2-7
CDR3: ASSVGQGSIDEQY

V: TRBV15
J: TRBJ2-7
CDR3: ATSQTGTGGGEQY

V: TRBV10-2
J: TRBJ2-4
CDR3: ASSSGGGRDIQY

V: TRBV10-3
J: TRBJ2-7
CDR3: AISDHVDEQY

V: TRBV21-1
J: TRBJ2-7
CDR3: ASSTDTSYEQY

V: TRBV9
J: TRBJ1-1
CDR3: ASSGSKTGMNTEAF

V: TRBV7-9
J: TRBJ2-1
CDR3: ASSLVISNEQF

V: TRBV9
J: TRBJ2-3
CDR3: ASGAPNARWAQY

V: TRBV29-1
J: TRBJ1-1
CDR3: SVYGTGPKNTEAF

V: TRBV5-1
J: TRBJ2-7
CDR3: ASSPTSGRDWYEQY

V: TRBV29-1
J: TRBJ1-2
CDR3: SVDYRESDGYT

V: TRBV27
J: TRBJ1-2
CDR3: ASSSNTDRANYGYT

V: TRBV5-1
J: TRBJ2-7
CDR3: ASELYGVSGEQY

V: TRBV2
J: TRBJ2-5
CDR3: ASSERYGGETQY

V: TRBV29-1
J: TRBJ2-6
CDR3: SAWDRSSGANVLT

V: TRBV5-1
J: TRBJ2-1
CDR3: ASSTGLPSSYNEQF

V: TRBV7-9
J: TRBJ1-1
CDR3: ASSLGSSGGVRDTEAF

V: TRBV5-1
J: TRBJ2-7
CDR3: ASSLRGTLNEQY

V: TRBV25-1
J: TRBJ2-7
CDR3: ASSEYVGTGRLYEQY

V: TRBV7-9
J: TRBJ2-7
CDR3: ASSLVSEQY

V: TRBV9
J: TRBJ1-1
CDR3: ASSAGANTEAF

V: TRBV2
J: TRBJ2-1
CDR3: ASIPGTSVYNEQF

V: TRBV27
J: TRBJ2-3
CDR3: ASSLYRSSTDTQY

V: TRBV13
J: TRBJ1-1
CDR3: ASSLVRHVNTEAF